A single sample is the source of the 19 T cell receptor beta chains below, sequenced in a study of blood T cell repertoires in COVID-19. Repertoires were generated with immunoSEQ multiplex PCR, while TCRdb's copy carries only in-frame clones and drops some. The sample records under 200,000 clones, almost 85% being singletons. The sequenced sample was PBMCs or T cells enriched from blood (not recorded which). Receptors originate from a man aged 45 to 65 who had recovered from COVID-19.

The chain has TRBV30 and TRBJ1-4, with 8 bases identical to TRBD1. This CDR3 is 13 amino acids long. V lost 4 bases to trimming and J lost 8 bases; unmatched junction nucleotides: 6. The germline gives CDR1 GTSNPN, CDR2 SVGIG (reference sequence). Written as DNA, the CDR3 is TGTGCCTGGACGACAGGGGTGGGAGAAAAACTGTTTTTT. Its protein product is CAWTTGVGEKLFF.

This clone was found once. This sequence joins TRBV5-4 and TRBJ2-1; TRBD2 agrees at 8 bases. After removal of 3 bases from V and 6 bases from J, the junction contained 2 bases not matched to a gene. This CDR3 has 13 amino acids. CDR1 and CDR2 from the germline V gene are SGHNT and YYREEE (reference sequence). CDR3: CASSYGTSNEQFF. DNA for the CDR3: TGTGCCAGCAGCTACGGGACTAGCAATGAGCAGTTCTTC. The full variable domain, with the rest looked up from reference TRBV5-4 and TRBJ2-1, is ETGVTQSPTHLIKTRGQQVTLRCSSQSGHNTVSWYQQALGQGPQFIFQYYREEENGRGNFPPRFSGLQFPNYSSELNVNALELDDSALYLCASSYGTSNEQFFGPGTRLTVL.

This clone is a singleton in its sample. CDR3 region: CASSQDSTLSSYEQYF. Written as DNA, the CDR3 is TGTGCCAGCAGCCAAGATAGCACGCTAAGCTCCTACGAGCAGTACTTC. The chain uses TRBV4-2 and TRBJ2-7; D is unclear. The CDR3 covers 16 residues. The V gene's germline CDR1 is LGHNA and CDR2 YNFKEQ. V lost 0 bases, J lost 0 bases, and 12 bases lay in between.

This chain links TRBV14 with TRBJ1-2; the D gene is possibly TRBD1 (5 bases). With 1 base removed from V and 7 bases from J, the gap between germline ends came to 13 bases. This CDR3 region has 14 residues. The germline gives CDR1 SGHDN, CDR2 FVKESK. The CDR3 reads CASSQVGTGVGYTF. The CDR3 DNA is TGTGCCAGCAGCCAAGTTGGGACGGGGGTTGGCTACACCTTC.

V usage is TRBV6-5 and J usage is TRBJ2-4, with 11 nucleotides matching TRBD1. Germline V CDR1 and CDR2: MNHEY, SVGAGI. V dropped 4 bases and J dropped 8; count of bases not matched to a gene: 10. The CDR3 is made up of 16 amino acids. The chain's CDR3 is CASSLGQGVGEDIQYF. Here the CDR3 DNA reads TGTGCCAGCAGTTTGGGACAGGGGGTCGGTGAAGACATTCAGTACTTC.

The CDR3 DNA reads TGTGCCAGCAGTGAAACGACTAGCGGGGGTTACAATGAGCAGTTCTTC. It specifies CASSETTSGGYNEQFF. The chain links TRBV6-1 to TRBJ2-1; TRBD2 matches at 12 bases. The CDR3 sequence is 16 residues long. The V and J ends lost 2 bases and 4 bases, in that order; junction bases with no gene match: 3. Germline V gene data show CDR1 as MNHNS and CDR2 as SASEGT.

J is TRBJ2-1 and V is TRBV7-2; TRBD2 might be the D (6 bases). Per the germline V gene, CDR1 is SGHTA and CDR2 is FQGNSA. CDR3 length: 16 amino acids. V dropped 0 bases and J dropped 5 bases, with 14 bases sitting between them. The CDR3 spells CASSLAGGTLHNEQFF. The CDR3 coding sequence is TGTGCCAGCAGCTTAGCGGGCGGGACCCTCCACAATGAGCAGTTCTTC.

The chain couples TRBV6-5 to TRBJ2-2; perhaps TRBD1 as D (6 bases). The germline V and J ends were trimmed by 4 bases and 5 bases, with 8 bases remaining between them. The CDR3 length is 13 residues. The germline V gene encodes CDR1 MNHEY and CDR2 SVGAGI. The DNA of the CDR3 is TGTGCCAGCAGTTTACAGGGTACCGGGGAGCTGTTTTTT. This encodes CASSLQGTGELFF.

The chain is built from TRBV12-3 or TRBV12-4 and TRBJ1-6; no clear D gene. This CDR3 is 13 amino acids long. The ends were cut back, 3 bases at V and 7 bases at J, with 7 bases in the middle. CDR3 loop: CASSLRGNSPLHF. Written as DNA, the CDR3 is TGTGCCAGCAGTTTGCGCGGAAATTCACCCCTCCACTTT.

The rearrangement uses TRBV27 and TRBJ1-4, with TRBD1 matching 8 bases. Germline lookup yields CDR1 MNHEY and CDR2 SMNVEV (reference sequence). J gave up 7 bases and V 7 bases, and 8 bases lay outside the gene matches. The CDR3 is made up of 14 amino acids. The CDR3 loop is CASTSRGQSEKLFF. The DNA for the CDR3 is TGTGCCAGCACCTCCAGGGGGCAAAGTGAAAAACTGTTTTTT.

The chain combines TRBV6-5 with TRBJ2-7; maybe TRBD1 (5 bases). Germline V lookup: CDR1 MNHEY, CDR2 SVGAGI. The V end lost 2 bases, the J end lost 5 bases, and 16 bases lay between the germline ends. The CDR3 loop spans 15 amino acids. The CDR3 DNA follows: TGTGCCAGCAGTTACGGGCCGCAGGGTCGAGACGAGCAGTACTTC. This codes for CASSYGPQGRDEQYF.

This rearrangement joins TRBV14 to TRBJ2-7, with D maybe TRBD1 (5 bases). CDR3 length: 13 amino acids. With 5 bases removed from V and 3 bases from J, the gap between germline ends came to 11 bases. Germline-derived CDR1 and CDR2 are SGHDN and FVKESK. The CDR3 DNA reads TGTGCCAGCAGCGGCAGGGTGGACTACGAGCAGTACTTC. As protein: CASSGRVDYEQYF.

This clone was counted only a few times. J is TRBJ2-2 and V is TRBV9; TRBD1 might be the D (5 bases). Germline CDR1 SGDLS, CDR2 YYNGEE. This CDR3 is built from 16 residues. Deletions cut 1 base from V and 0 bases from J, with 10 bases between. The CDR3 DNA reads TGTGCCAGCAGCGTAACTACAGGCGCGAACACCGGGGAGCTGTTTTTT. Translating it yields CASSVTTGANTGELFF.

The chain links TRBV3-1 (or the pseudogene TRBV3-2) to TRBJ2-3; TRBD2 matches at 13 bases. The CDR3 totals 20 residues. CDR1 and CDR2 (germline): LGHDT, YNNKEL (reference sequence). V lost 4 bases, J lost 3 bases, and 16 bases stayed unmatched. CDR3 region: CASSPRTLAGGPVLTDTQYF. The CDR3 DNA reads TGTGCCAGCAGCCCAAGAACACTAGCGGGGGGGCCTGTTTTGACAGATACGCAGTATTTT.

The genes are TRBV13 and TRBJ2-4, with D unclear. Germline V gives CDR1 PRHDT, CDR2 FYEKMQ (reference sequence). The CDR3 runs 15 residues. The germline V and J ends were trimmed by 4 bases and 1 base, with 11 bases remaining between them. Here the CDR3 DNA reads TGTGCCAGCAGCTATTTTTCTCTGGCCAAAAACATTCAGTACTTC. It encodes CASSYFSLAKNIQYF. Complete variable domain (other parts from reference TRBV13 and TRBJ2-4): AAGVIQSPRHLIKEKRETATLKCYPIPRHDTVYWYQQGPGQDPQFLISFYEKMQSDKGSIPDRFSAQQFSDYHSELNMSSLELGDSALYFCASSYFSLAKNIQYFGAGTRLSVL.

The genes are TRBV12-3 or TRBV12-4 and TRBJ2-7, with 7 positions matching TRBD1. The junction had 8 bases not matched to a gene; V was cut back by 6 bases and J by 6 bases. The CDR3 has 13 residues. The CDR3 DNA reads as TGTGCCAGCAGCCCCAGGGGGAGAAGCGAGCAGTACTTC. Translation: CASSPRGRSEQYF.

The chain couples TRBV19 to TRBJ2-7; 7 bases agree with TRBD2. Unmatched junction bases numbered 7, after V lost 7 bases and J lost 4 bases. CDR1 is LNHDA, CDR2 SQIVND, per germline (reference sequence). This CDR3 region has 13 residues. CDR3 residues: CASISPGGYEQYF. CDR3 sequence (DNA): TGTGCCAGTATATCCCCCGGGGGGTACGAGCAGTACTTC. Supplemented by reference TRBV19 and TRBJ2-7, the full variable domain reads DGGITQSPKYLFRKEGQNVTLSCEQNLNHDAMYWYRQDPGQGLRLIYYSQIVNDFQKGDIAEGYSVSREKKESFPLTVTSAQKNPTAFYLCASISPGGYEQYFGPGTRLTVT.

This clone has a single count. CDR3 sequence reads: CSVEESGVETQYF. The CDR3 region has the DNA TGCAGCGTTGAAGAGTCCGGGGTAGAGACCCAGTACTTC. The chain is built from TRBV29-1 and TRBJ2-5, with TRBD2 as a possible D gene (5 bases). Germline values: CDR1 SQVTM, CDR2 ANQGSEA. CDR3 length: 13 residues. Between the trimmed V and J ends, which lost 0 bases and 4 bases, there was a span of 9 bases.

The chain is built from TRBV7-3 and TRBJ2-7; maybe TRBD2 (6 bases). Germline V gives CDR1 SGHTA, CDR2 FQGTGA. This CDR3 spans 14 amino acids. Trimming took off 3 bases at V and 4 bases at J, with 13 bases between the two ends. CDR3 sequence (DNA): TGTGCCAGCAGCTTCCTCCCAGGGAGGTACGAGCAGTACTTC. Translated: CASSFLPGRYEQYF. The entire variable domain, with the rest obtained from reference TRBV7-3 and TRBJ2-7, is as follows: GAGVSQTPSNKVTEKGKYVELRCDPISGHTALYWYRQSLGQGPEFLIYFQGTGAADDSGLPNDRFFAVRPEGSVSTLKIQRTERGDSAVYLCASSFLPGRYEQYFGPGTRLTVT.